Sequencing of this TCR beta chain was carried out in a study of identical twins. General observations from the study: Recombination models fit unrelated individuals' TCR alpha sharing but underestimated twins'.

Regarding this clonotype: Antigen unknown.

Trimming cost V 11 bases and J 5 bases, with 33 bases left between them. The CDR3 consists of 19 residues. Each CDR3 protein is one row after TCRdb ran MiXCR on the 5' RACE reads. The sample includes 750,000 to 950,000 distinct CDR3 sequences, more than 9% of them seen just once. This same sample was also taken into another study, of yellow fever vaccine responses in identical twins.

Sequenced input: PBMCs. V usage is TRBV12-3 or TRBV12-4 and J usage is TRBJ2-2, with D tentatively TRBD1 (7 bases). The sequence derives from a woman aged 18-29 years in good health. Here the CDR3 reads CAFCAGQYAHVGLTGELFF. In DNA, the CDR3 is TGTGCCTTCTGCGCGGGACAGTACGCGCATGTCGGACTGACCGGGGAGCTGTTTTTT.